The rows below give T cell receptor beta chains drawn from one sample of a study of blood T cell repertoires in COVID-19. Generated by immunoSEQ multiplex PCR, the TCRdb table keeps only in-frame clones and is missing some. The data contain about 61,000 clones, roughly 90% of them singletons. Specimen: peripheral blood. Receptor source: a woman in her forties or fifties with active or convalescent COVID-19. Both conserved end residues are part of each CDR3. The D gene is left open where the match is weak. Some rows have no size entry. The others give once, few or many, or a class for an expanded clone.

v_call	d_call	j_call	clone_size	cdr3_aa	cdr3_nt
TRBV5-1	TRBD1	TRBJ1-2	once	CASSFYRGDGYTF	TGCGCCAGCAGCTTTTACAGGGGTGACGGCTACACCTTC
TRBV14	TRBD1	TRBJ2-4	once	CASSPLGQGAKNIQYF	TGTGCCAGCAGCCCCTTGGGACAGGGAGCCAAAAACATTCAGTACTTC
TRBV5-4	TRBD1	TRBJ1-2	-	CASSLAGGSYGYTF	TGTGCCAGCAGCTTGGCAGGGGGAAGCTATGGCTACACCTTC
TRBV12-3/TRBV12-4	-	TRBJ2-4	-	CASSPTQRNIQYF	TGTGCCAGCAGTCCGACACAAAGGAACATTCAGTACTTC
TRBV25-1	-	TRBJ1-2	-	CASSATGLTYGYTF	TGTGCCAGCAGTGCCACGGGTCTCACCTATGGCTACACCTTC
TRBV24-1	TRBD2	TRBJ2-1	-	CATSDTSSGSHNEQFF	TGTGCCACCAGTGATACGTCTAGCGGGAGCCACAATGAGCAGTTCTTC
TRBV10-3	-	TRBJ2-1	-	CAISESRDPSTYNEQFF	TGTGCCATCAGTGAGTCGAGAGATCCTAGCACCTACAATGAGCAGTTCTTC
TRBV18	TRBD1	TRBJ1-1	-	CASSRLGQGITEAFF	TGTGCCAGCTCACGCCTCGGACAGGGAATCACTGAAGCTTTCTTT
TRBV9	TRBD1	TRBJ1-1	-	CASSPQGAYGTEAFF	TGTGCCAGCAGCCCACAGGGGGCTTATGGCACTGAAGCTTTCTTT
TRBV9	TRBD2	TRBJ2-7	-	CASSPSGRASYEQYF	TGTGCCAGCAGCCCCTCCGGGAGGGCCTCCTACGAGCAGTACTTC
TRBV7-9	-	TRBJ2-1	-	CASSPTGGGHPNNEQFF	TGTGCCAGCAGCCCCACGGGCGGGGGCCACCCCAACAATGAGCAGTTCTTC
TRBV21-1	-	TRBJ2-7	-	CARSSPSGIIYEQYF	TGTGCCAGGAGTAGCCCTAGCGGGATAATTTACGAGCAGTACTTC
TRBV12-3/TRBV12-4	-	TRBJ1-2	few	CASSLVGRGTYTF	TGTGCCAGCAGTTTAGTGGGTCGGGGGACCTACACCTTC
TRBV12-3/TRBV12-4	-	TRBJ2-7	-	CASSEQLYEQYF	TGTGCCAGCAGCGAACAGCTATACGAGCAGTACTTC
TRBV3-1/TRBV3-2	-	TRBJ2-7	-	CASSPFASSYEQYF	TGTGCCAGCAGCCCGTTCGCTAGCTCCTACGAGCAGTACTTC
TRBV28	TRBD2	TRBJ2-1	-	CASSRLAEGTYNEQFF	TGTGCCAGCAGTAGACTAGCGGAGGGGACCTACAATGAGCAGTTCTTC
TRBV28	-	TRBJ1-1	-	CASSPHRRNTEAFF	TGTGCCAGCAGTCCTCACAGGCGTAACACTGAAGCTTTCTTT
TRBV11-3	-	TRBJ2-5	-	CASSLEGPGETQYF	TGTGCCAGCAGCTTAGAGGGCCCTGGAGAGACCCAGTACTTC
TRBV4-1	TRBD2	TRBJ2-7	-	CASSQEGLAGGEQYF	TGCGCCAGCAGCCAAGAGGGACTAGCGGGAGGCGAGCAGTACTTC
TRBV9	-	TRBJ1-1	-	CASSTTGGNTEAFF	TGTGCCAGCAGCACGACAGGAGGGAACACTGAAGCTTTCTTT
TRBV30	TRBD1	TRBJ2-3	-	CAWSVGGPPSQYF	TGTGCCTGGAGTGTAGGGGGCCCCCCATCGCAGTATTTT
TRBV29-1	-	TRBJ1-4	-	CSVEGRLKELFF	TGCAGCGTTGAGGGGCGGCTGAAGGAACTGTTTTTT
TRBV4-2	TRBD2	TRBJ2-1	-	CASSQRLAGGNEQFF	TGTGCCAGCAGCCAAAGACTAGCGGGAGGCAATGAGCAGTTCTTC
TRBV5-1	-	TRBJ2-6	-	CASSRARVQGSGANVLTF	TGCGCCAGCAGTCGAGCTAGGGTGCAGGGGTCTGGGGCCAACGTCCTGACTTTC
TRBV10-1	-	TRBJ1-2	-	CASSEQAHYGYTF	TGCGCCAGCAGTGAACAGGCTCACTATGGCTACACCTTC
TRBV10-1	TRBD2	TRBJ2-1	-	CASTRTSSGDEQFF	TGCGCCAGCACCAGGACTAGCTCGGGAGATGAGCAGTTCTTC
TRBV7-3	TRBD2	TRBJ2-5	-	CASSLTAGDPETQYF	TGTGCCAGCAGCTTAACCGCGGGAGATCCGGAGACCCAGTACTTC
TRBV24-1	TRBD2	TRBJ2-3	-	CATPYGDLGSGSTDTQYF	TGTGCCACCCCTTACGGCGATTTGGGTAGCGGGAGTACAGATACGCAGTATTTT
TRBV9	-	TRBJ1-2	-	CASSRRVLPVGYTF	TGTGCCAGCAGCCGCAGGGTGCTCCCAGTAGGCTACACCTTC
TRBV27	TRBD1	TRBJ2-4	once	CASSTVRDRGNIQYF	TGTGCCAGCAGTACCGTCCGGGACAGGGGAAACATTCAGTACTTC
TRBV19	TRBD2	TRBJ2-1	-	CASAGEGHNEQFF	TGTGCCAGTGCCGGGGAGGGCCACAATGAGCAGTTCTTC
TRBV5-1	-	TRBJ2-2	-	CASSAQGSDTGELFF	TGCGCCAGCAGCGCACAGGGATCCGACACCGGGGAGCTGTTTTTT
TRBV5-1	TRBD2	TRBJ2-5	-	CASSGGSGETQYF	TGCGCCAGCAGCGGCGGGAGTGGTGAGACCCAGTACTTC
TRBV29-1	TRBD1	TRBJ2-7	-	CSLMKQGKYEQYF	TGCAGCCTAATGAAACAGGGGAAATACGAGCAGTACTTC
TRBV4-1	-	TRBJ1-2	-	CASSLRGNYGYTF	TGCGCCAGCAGCCTCCGGGGAAACTATGGCTACACCTTC
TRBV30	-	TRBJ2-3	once	CAWSVGAQASTDTQYF	TGTGCCTGGAGTGTAGGAGCACAGGCTAGCACAGATACGCAGTATTTT
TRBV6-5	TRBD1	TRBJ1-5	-	CASRTGWGNQPQHF	TGTGCCAGCAGGACAGGGTGGGGCAATCAGCCCCAGCATTTT
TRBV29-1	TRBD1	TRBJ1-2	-	CSVLRQGGFYGYTF	TGCAGCGTTCTCCGACAGGGCGGTTTCTATGGCTACACCTTC
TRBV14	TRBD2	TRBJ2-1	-	CASRSPGLADNEQFF	TGTGCCAGCAGAAGTCCGGGACTAGCGGACAATGAGCAGTTCTTC
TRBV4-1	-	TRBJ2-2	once	CASSQAKGLTGTGELFF	TGCGCCAGCAGCCAAGCTAAGGGCCTCACAGGGACCGGGGAGCTGTTTTTT
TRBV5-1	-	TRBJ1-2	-	CASSLDATYGYTF	TGCGCCAGCAGCCTGGACGCTACCTATGGCTACACCTTC
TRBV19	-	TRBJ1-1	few	CASSRTALGNTEAFF	TGTGCCAGTAGCCGGACAGCCTTAGGGAACACTGAAGCTTTCTTT